A selection of T cell receptor beta chains follows, all from one sample in a study of CD4 and CD8 cells across lung adenocarcinoma regions. TCRdb re-called the PCR reads through MiXCR, storing one row per CDR3 protein. The sample lists 20,000 to 30,000 distinct CDR3 sequences; 52% were seen once. The specimen sequenced was CD4+ T cells from the center of a lung tumor. The receptors stem from a male donor with lung adenocarcinoma. The CD4 and CD8 labels of this study may be unreliable. Both conserved end residues are part of each CDR3. The D gene is left open where the match is weak. For some rows the clone size is stated as once, few or many, or as a class when expanded; others skip it.

V: TRBV6-5
J: TRBJ2-2
size: medium-sized
D: .
DNA: TGTGCCAGCCAGGGGGGGCGATTTTCCGGGGAGCTGTTTTTT
CDR3: CASQGGRFSGELFF

V: TRBV6-6
J: TRBJ2-1
size: medium-sized
D: .
DNA: TGTGCCAGCGCGGGCGACGGCAATGAGCAGTTCTTC
CDR3: CASAGDGNEQFF

V: TRBV27
J: TRBJ2-7
size: once
D: .
DNA: TGTGCCAGCAGTTTAATCGGGACACTCCTCACAAATACGCAGTACTTC
CDR3: CASSLIGTLLTNTQYF

V: TRBV6-1
J: TRBJ2-5
size: .
D: .
DNA: TGTGCCAGCAGTGAAGGTGGGACCCTGGAGACCCAGTACTTC
CDR3: CASSEGGTLETQYF

V: TRBV27
J: TRBJ1-2
size: many
D: .
DNA: TGTGCCAGCATTCAACGGGGTGGCGATCTTACCTTC
CDR3: CASIQRGGDLTF

V: TRBV6-1
J: TRBJ2-3
size: .
D: .
DNA: TGTTTCAGCCGTGGACTCCAGGCTGTGAGCACAGGGACGCAGTATTTT
CDR3: CFSRGLQAVSTGTQYF

V: TRBV4-1
J: TRBJ2-1
size: many
D: .
DNA: TGCGCCAGCAGCCAAGCTGTACTAGCTTCCTCCTACAATGAGCAGTTCTTC
CDR3: CASSQAVLASSYNEQFF

V: TRBV6-1
J: TRBJ2-2
size: medium-sized
D: TRBD2
DNA: TGTGCCAGCAGGAAGGAGGGAGGGGTGGTAAGAAACACCGGGGAGCTGTTTTTT
CDR3: CASRKEGGVVRNTGELFF

V: TRBV27
J: TRBJ2-6
size: .
D: .
DNA: TGTGCCAGCAGTTCCGGACGGCTCTCTGGGGCCAACGAGCTGACTTTC
CDR3: CASSSGRLSGANELTF

V: TRBV6-1
J: TRBJ2-3
size: .
D: .
DNA: TGTGCCAGGGGGGAAGGGGGCGGGAACCAAGATACCCAGTATTTC
CDR3: CARGEGGGNQDTQYF